This entry lists 3 T cell receptor beta chains sequenced from one sample in a study of blood T cell repertoires in COVID-19. This table comes from immunoSEQ multiplex PCR, and its TCRdb copy is limited to in-frame clones, with some not included. The repertoire consists of roughly 500,000 clones, with 70% to 90% occurring once and the leading ten covering under 4%. Source material: peripheral blood. The receptor source for this set is a human donor in a cohort sampled during active COVID-19.

This chain joins TRBV25-1 and TRBJ2-1; possibly TRBD1 for D (6 bases). Germline V gene lookup returns CDR1 MGHDK and CDR2 SYGVNS. V was trimmed by 3 bases and J by 2 bases, leaving 8 bases between them. This CDR3 is 14 amino acids long. This CDR3 reads CASSEPGAYNEQFF. CDR3 nucleotide sequence: TGTGCCAGCAGTGAGCCAGGGGCCTACAATGAGCAGTTCTTC.

The rearrangement uses TRBV2 and TRBJ2-2; D might be TRBD1 (6 bases). CDR1 and CDR2 (germline): SNHLY, FYNNEI. The CDR3 has 16 amino acids. Between the trimmed V and J ends, which lost 4 bases and 2 bases, there was a span of 14 bases. The CDR3 DNA sequence: TGTGCCAGCAGTGGGCTACTAGGGGGAAACACCGGGGAGCTGTTTTTT. It codes for CASSGLLGGNTGELFF.

The rearrangement links TRBV18 to TRBJ2-4; 10 bases are a match to TRBD1. The CDR3 runs to 17 residues. The V and J ends lost 5 bases and 8 bases, in that order; junction bases with no gene match: 15. Germline V gene sequence: CDR1 KGHSH, CDR2 LQKENI. The CDR3 loop is CASSGPRDRGAGHIQYF. The CDR3 region has the DNA TGTGCCAGCTCAGGCCCCCGGGACAGGGGAGCGGGGCACATTCAGTACTTC.